A selection of T cell receptor beta chains follows, all from one sample in a study of blood T cell repertoires in COVID-19. The data were produced by immunoSEQ multiplex PCR, yet TCRdb's version contains in-frame clones alone and is incomplete. The profile shows around 110,000 clones, around four fifths of them singletons. The sample was peripheral blood. All receptors derive from a man between 65 and 85 years old with acute or convalescent COVID-19. CDR3s include the opening cysteine and the closing phenylalanine or tryptophan. D genes are given only for firm matches. Where a row states a size, it is once, few, many or the class of an expanded clone; other rows omit it.

>TRBV11-3|TRBJ2-5|TRBD1|-
CASSQTGGRETQYF
TGTGCCAGCAGCCAGACAGGGGGCAGGGAGACCCAGTACTTC
>TRBV7-8|TRBJ2-7|-|-
CASSVGTLTYEQYF
TGTGCCAGCAGCGTCGGGACTCTAACCTACGAGCAGTACTTC
>TRBV7-8|TRBJ1-6|TRBD1|-
CASSSTGGYSPLHF
TGTGCCAGCAGCAGTACAGGGGGTTATTCACCCCTCCACTTT
>TRBV6-5|TRBJ1-6|-|-
CASRAGLSPLHF
TGTGCCAGCAGGGCAGGGCTCTCACCCCTCCACTTT
>TRBV19|TRBJ2-2|-|-
CASSIPGVNTGELFF
TGTGCCAGTAGTATACCAGGGGTGAACACCGGGGAGCTGTTTTTT
>TRBV2|TRBJ1-1|-|-
CASRGQTNTEAFF
TGTGCCAGCAGAGGACAGACGAACACTGAAGCTTTCTTT
>TRBV5-1|TRBJ2-3|TRBD2|-
CASSTSGRAGDTQYF
TGCGCCAGCAGTACCAGCGGGAGGGCCGGAGATACGCAGTATTTT
>TRBV5-1|TRBJ1-5|TRBD1|-
CASSTGQANQPQHF
TGCGCCAGCAGCACGGGACAGGCAAATCAGCCCCAGCATTTT
>TRBV9|TRBJ2-2|TRBD2|-
CASSVASGGPDTGELFF
TGTGCCAGCAGCGTAGCATCGGGGGGGCCGGACACCGGGGAGCTGTTTTTT
>TRBV28|TRBJ1-6|-|-
CASSLTRGNSPLHF
TGTGCCAGCAGTTTGACAAGGGGGAATTCACCCCTCCACTTT
>TRBV6-5|TRBJ1-5|TRBD1|-
CASTGTAFGQPQHF
TGTGCCAGCACCGGGACAGCTTTCGGTCAGCCCCAGCATTTT
>TRBV7-2|TRBJ1-6|TRBD1|-
CASSTRDRGNSPLHF
TGTGCCAGCAGCACCCGGGACAGGGGGAATTCACCCCTCCACTTT
>TRBV9|TRBJ1-1|-|-
CASSVGGHLNTEAFF
TGTGCCAGCAGCGTAGGGGGACACTTGAACACTGAAGCTTTCTTT
>TRBV19|TRBJ2-5|-|-
CASSELGRQETQYF
TGTGCCAGTAGTGAGCTGGGCAGGCAAGAGACCCAGTACTTC
>TRBV5-4|TRBJ2-7|TRBD1|-
CASSSGTGSSYEQYF
TGTGCCAGCAGCTCCGGGACAGGGAGCTCCTACGAGCAGTACTTC
>TRBV3-1/TRBV3-2|TRBJ1-6|TRBD1|-
CASSHGDRLYSPLHF
TGTGCCAGCAGCCACGGGGACAGGTTATATTCACCCCTCCACTTT
>TRBV11-1|TRBJ1-1|TRBD1|-
CASSQMGQGSDTEAFF
TGTGCCAGCAGCCAAATGGGACAGGGGTCGGACACTGAAGCTTTCTTT
>TRBV5-1|TRBJ2-5|-|-
CASSLGTAMETQYF
TGCGCCAGCAGCTTGGGGACTGCAATGGAGACCCAGTACTTC
>TRBV15|TRBJ2-1|TRBD2|-
CATSPSGSYRNEQFF
TGTGCCACCTCTCCTAGCGGGAGTTACCGTAATGAGCAGTTCTTC
>TRBV7-3|TRBJ2-2|TRBD2|few
CASSPSGLAGGRLNTGELFF
TGTGCCAGCAGCCCCTCGGGACTAGCGGGAGGCCGTTTGAACACCGGGGAGCTGTTTTTT
>TRBV2|TRBJ2-2|TRBD2|-
CASSEPTSGTANTGELFF
TGTGCCAGCAGTGAACCTACTAGCGGGACCGCGAACACCGGGGAGCTGTTTTTT
>TRBV25-1|TRBJ2-2|-|-
CASSDFGGSNTGELFF
TGTGCCAGCAGTGATTTCGGGGGATCGAACACCGGGGAGCTGTTTTTT
>TRBV19|TRBJ2-7|TRBD2|-
CASSMSGRAYEQYF
TGTGCCAGTAGTATGAGCGGGAGGGCCTACGAGCAGTACTTC
>TRBV9|TRBJ1-5|-|-
CASSVGTGNQPQHF
TGTGCCAGCAGCGTAGGGACAGGCAATCAGCCCCAGCATTTT
>TRBV5-1|TRBJ1-3|-|-
CASSLGHSGNTIYF
TGCGCCAGCAGCTTGGGACACTCTGGAAACACCATATATTTT
>TRBV10-3|TRBJ2-3|TRBD1|-
CAISPGQGAADTQYF
TGTGCCATCAGCCCGGGACAGGGGGCTGCAGATACGCAGTATTTT
>TRBV27|TRBJ1-1|-|-
CASSWGRANTEAFF
TGTGCCAGCAGTTGGGGCAGGGCGAACACTGAAGCTTTCTTT
>TRBV6-5|TRBJ1-6|-|-
CASKEEVTLHF
TGTGCCAGCAAGGAGGAAGTTACCCTCCACTTT
>TRBV5-1|TRBJ2-1|-|-
CASSALARSSYNEQFF
TGCGCCAGCAGCGCTTTAGCGCGGAGCTCCTACAATGAGCAGTTCTTC
>TRBV6-6|TRBJ1-1|TRBD1|-
CASRGTGVGTEAFF
TGTGCCAGCAGGGGGACAGGGGTGGGCACTGAAGCTTTCTTT
>TRBV9|TRBJ2-1|-|-
CASSVSGTGDYNEQFF
TGTGCCAGCAGCGTTAGTGGGACGGGGGATTACAATGAGCAGTTCTTC
>TRBV15|TRBJ1-3|-|-
CATSRDTGSGNTIYF
TGTGCCACCAGCAGAGATACAGGCTCTGGAAACACCATATATTTT
>TRBV28|TRBJ1-6|TRBD1|-
CASRPTGASSYNSPLHF
TGTGCCAGCAGGCCCACAGGGGCCAGCTCCTATAATTCACCCCTCCACTTT
>TRBV9|TRBJ2-3|TRBD2|-
CASSPSGYAGGFSTDTQYF
TGTGCCAGCAGCCCCTCAGGGTACGCGGGGGGATTTAGCACAGATACGCAGTATTTT
>TRBV5-1|TRBJ1-2|TRBD1|-
CASRQGYNYGYTF
TGCGCCAGTAGACAGGGTTATAACTATGGCTACACCTTC
>TRBV7-8|TRBJ1-6|-|once
CASSLGGQLSPLHF
TGTGCCAGCAGCTTAGGGGGCCAGCTTTCACCCCTCCACTTT
>TRBV4-1|TRBJ1-1|TRBD1|-
CASRDQGARTEAFF
TGCGCCAGCAGAGATCAGGGGGCGCGCACTGAAGCTTTCTTT
>TRBV11-2|TRBJ2-2|-|-
CASTIMPGGGELFF
TGTGCCAGCACCATCATGCCCGGGGGCGGGGAGCTGTTTTTT
>TRBV6-6|TRBJ2-7|TRBD2|-
CASSYPSGITYYEQYF
TGTGCCAGCAGTTACCCTAGCGGGATTACCTACTACGAGCAGTACTTC
>TRBV18|TRBJ2-2|TRBD2|-
CASGRLAEQTGELFF
TGTGCCAGCGGGAGACTAGCGGAGCAGACCGGGGAGCTGTTTTTT
>TRBV15|TRBJ2-3|-|-
CATSIGSVDTQYF
TGTGCCACCAGCATCGGGTCTGTAGATACGCAGTATTTT
>TRBV5-1|TRBJ2-2|TRBD1|-
CASSKGQGTGELFF
TGCGCCAGCAGCAAAGGACAGGGGACCGGGGAGCTGTTTTTT
>TRBV9|TRBJ2-7|-|-
CASSVEGVTGNEQYF
TGTGCCAGCAGCGTCGAAGGAGTCACAGGGAACGAGCAGTACTTC
>TRBV5-1|TRBJ2-6|-|once
CASSLEPGSGANVLTF
TGCGCCAGCAGCTTGGAGCCCGGGTCTGGGGCCAACGTCCTGACTTTC
>TRBV11-2|TRBJ1-1|-|-
CASTINRAEAFF
TGTGCCAGCACCATAAACAGGGCCGAAGCTTTCTTT